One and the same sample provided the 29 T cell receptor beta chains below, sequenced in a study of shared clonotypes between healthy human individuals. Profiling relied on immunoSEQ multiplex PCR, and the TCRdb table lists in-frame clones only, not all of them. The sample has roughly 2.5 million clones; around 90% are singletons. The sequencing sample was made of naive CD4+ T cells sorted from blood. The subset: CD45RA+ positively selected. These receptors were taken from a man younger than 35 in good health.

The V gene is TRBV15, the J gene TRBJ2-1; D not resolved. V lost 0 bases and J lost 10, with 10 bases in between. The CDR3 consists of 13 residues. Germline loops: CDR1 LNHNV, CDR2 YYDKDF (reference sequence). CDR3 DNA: TGTGCCACCAGCAGAGATAATGGGTGGGAGCAGTTCTTC. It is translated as CATSRDNGWEQFF. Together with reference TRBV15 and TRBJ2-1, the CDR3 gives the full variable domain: DAMVIQNPRYQVTQFGKPVTLSCSQTLNHNVMYWYQQKSSQAPKLLFHYYDKDFNNEADTPDNFQSRRPNTSFCFLDIRSPGLGDTAMYLCATSRDNGWEQFFGPGTRLTVL.

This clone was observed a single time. Written as DNA, the CDR3 is TGTGCCAGCAGCCCCCTCACGGCGGGAGAGGAGACCCAGTACTTC. Translated: CASSPLTAGEETQYF. The V call is TRBV6-5, the J call TRBJ2-5; 7 bases map to TRBD2. J lost 5 bases, V lost 6 bases, and 12 bases had no gene match. This CDR3 region has 15 residues. The germline gives CDR1 MNHEY, CDR2 SVGAGI.

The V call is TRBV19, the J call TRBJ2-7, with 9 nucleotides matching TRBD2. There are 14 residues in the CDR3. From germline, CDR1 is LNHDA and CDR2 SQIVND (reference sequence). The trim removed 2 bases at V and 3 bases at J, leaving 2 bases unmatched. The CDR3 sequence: CASSILAGHYEQYF. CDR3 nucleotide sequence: TGTGCCAGTAGTATACTAGCGGGGCACTACGAGCAGTACTTC. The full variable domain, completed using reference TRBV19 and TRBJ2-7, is DGGITQSPKYLFRKEGQNVTLSCEQNLNHDAMYWYRQDPGQGLRLIYYSQIVNDFQKGDIAEGYSVSREKKESFPLTVTSAQKNPTAFYLCASSILAGHYEQYFGPGTRLTVT.

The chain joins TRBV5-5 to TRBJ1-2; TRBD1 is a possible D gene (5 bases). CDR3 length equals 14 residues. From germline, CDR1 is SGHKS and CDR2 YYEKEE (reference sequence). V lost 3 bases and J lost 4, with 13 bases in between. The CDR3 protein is CASSSTHGGYGYTF. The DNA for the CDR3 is TGTGCCAGCAGCTCTACCCATGGGGGCTATGGCTACACCTTC.

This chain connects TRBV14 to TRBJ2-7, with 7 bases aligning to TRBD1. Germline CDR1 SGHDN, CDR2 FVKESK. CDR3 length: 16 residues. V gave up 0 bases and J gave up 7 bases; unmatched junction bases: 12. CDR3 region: CASSQERVNRGGEQYF. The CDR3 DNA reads TGTGCCAGCAGCCAAGAAAGGGTCAACAGGGGCGGGGAGCAGTACTTC.

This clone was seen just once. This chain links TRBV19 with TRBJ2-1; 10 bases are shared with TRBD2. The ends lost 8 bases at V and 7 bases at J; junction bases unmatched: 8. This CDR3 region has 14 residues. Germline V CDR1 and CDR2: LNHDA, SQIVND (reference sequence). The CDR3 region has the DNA TGTGCCAGTCGTAGGACGGGACTAGCGAATGAGCAGTTCTTC. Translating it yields CASRRTGLANEQFF. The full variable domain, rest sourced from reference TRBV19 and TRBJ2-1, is DGGITQSPKYLFRKEGQNVTLSCEQNLNHDAMYWYRQDPGQGLRLIYYSQIVNDFQKGDIAEGYSVSREKKESFPLTVTSAQKNPTAFYLCASRRTGLANEQFFGPGTRLTVL.

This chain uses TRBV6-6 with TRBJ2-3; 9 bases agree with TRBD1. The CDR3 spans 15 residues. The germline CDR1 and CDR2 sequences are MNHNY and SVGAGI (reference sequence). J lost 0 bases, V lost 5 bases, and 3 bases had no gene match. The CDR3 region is CASSRDRGSTDTQYF. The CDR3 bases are TGTGCCAGCAGTCGCGACAGGGGGAGCACAGATACGCAGTATTTT.

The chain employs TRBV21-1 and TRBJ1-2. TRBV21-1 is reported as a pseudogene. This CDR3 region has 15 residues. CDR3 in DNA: TGTGCCAGCAGCAAAGGACGACTCACGAACTATGGCTACACCTTC. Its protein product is CASSKGRLTNYGYTF.

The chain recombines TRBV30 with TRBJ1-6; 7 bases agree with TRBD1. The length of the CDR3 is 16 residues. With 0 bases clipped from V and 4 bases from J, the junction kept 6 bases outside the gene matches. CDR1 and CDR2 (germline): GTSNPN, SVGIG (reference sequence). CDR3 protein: CAWSVPQGGYNSPLHF. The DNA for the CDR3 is TGTGCCTGGAGTGTACCGCAGGGGGGTTATAATTCACCCCTCCACTTT.

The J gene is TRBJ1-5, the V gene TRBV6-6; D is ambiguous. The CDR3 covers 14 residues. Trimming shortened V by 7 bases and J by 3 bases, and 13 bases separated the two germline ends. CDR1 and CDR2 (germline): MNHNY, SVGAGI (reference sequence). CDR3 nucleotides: TGTGCCAGCACCCAGAGAAGCTCCAATCAGCCCCAGCATTTT. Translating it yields CASTQRSSNQPQHF.

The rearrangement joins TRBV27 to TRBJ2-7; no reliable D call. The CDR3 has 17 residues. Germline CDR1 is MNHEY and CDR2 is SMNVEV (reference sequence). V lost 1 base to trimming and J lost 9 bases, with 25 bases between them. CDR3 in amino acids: CASSLYPPVTYPLGQYF. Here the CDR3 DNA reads TGTGCCAGCAGTTTATACCCCCCAGTTACCTATCCGCTTGGGCAGTACTTC.

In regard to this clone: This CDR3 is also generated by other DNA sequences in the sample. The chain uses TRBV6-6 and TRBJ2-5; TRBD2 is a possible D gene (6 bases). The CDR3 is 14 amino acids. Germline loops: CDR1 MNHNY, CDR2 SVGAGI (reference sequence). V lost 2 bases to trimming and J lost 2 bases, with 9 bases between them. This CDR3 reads CASSYGGKQETQYF. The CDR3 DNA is TGTGCCAGCAGTTACGGGGGGAAGCAAGAGACCCAGTACTTC.

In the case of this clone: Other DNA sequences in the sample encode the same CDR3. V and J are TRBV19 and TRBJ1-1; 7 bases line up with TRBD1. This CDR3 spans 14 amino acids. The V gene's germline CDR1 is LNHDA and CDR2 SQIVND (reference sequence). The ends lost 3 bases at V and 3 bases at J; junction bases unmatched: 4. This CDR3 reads CASSIQGGDTEAFF. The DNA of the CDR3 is TGTGCCAGTAGTATCCAGGGGGGCGACACTGAAGCTTTCTTT.

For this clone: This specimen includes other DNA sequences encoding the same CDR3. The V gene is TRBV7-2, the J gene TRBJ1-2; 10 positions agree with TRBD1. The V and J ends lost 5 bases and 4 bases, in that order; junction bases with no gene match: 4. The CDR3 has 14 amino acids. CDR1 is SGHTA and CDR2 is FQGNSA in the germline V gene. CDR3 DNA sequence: TGTGCCAGCAGCCTAGGACAGGGGGTCTATGGCTACACCTTC. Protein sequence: CASSLGQGVYGYTF.

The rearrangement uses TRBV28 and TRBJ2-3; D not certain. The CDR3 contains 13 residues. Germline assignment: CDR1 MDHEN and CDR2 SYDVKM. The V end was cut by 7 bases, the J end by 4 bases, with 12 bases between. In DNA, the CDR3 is TGTGCCAGCACCCCCGGGCGATCAGATACGCAGTATTTT. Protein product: CASTPGRSDTQYF.

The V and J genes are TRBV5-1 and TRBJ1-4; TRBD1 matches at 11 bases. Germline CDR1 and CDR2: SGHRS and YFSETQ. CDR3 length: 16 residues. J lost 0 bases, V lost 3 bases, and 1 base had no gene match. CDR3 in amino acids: CASSWGQGATNEKLFF. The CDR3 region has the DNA TGCGCCAGCAGCTGGGGACAGGGGGCAACTAATGAAAAACTGTTTTTT.

In nucleotides, the CDR3 is TGTGCCAGCAGTGATGCCGGGACAGACGTTACCGGGGAGCTGTTTTTT. Protein: CASSDAGTDVTGELFF. The chain links TRBV25-1 to TRBJ2-2; 7 positions match TRBD1. The germline V gene has CDR1 MGHDK and CDR2 SYGVNS. J lost 5 bases, V lost 3 bases, and 9 bases had no gene match. CDR3 size: 16 residues.

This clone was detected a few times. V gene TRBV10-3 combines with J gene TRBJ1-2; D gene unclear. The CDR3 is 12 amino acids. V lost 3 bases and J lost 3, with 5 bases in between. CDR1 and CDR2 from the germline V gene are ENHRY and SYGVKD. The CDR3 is CAISDGDYGYTF. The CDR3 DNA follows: TGTGCCATCAGTGACGGAGACTATGGCTACACCTTC.

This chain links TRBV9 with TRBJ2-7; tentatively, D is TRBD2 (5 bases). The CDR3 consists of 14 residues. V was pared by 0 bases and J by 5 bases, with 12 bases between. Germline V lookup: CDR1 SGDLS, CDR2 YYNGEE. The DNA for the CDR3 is TGTGCCAGCAGCGTAGGGCTAGCAACGAACGAGCAGTACTTC. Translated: CASSVGLATNEQYF.

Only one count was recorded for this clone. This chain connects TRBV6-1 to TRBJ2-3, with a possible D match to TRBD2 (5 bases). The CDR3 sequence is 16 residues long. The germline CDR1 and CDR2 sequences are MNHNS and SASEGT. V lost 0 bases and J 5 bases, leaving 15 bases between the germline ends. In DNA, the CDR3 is TGTGCCAGCAGTGAAGCCGCAGGACTCGGAGGAGATACGCAGTATTTT. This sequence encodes CASSEAAGLGGDTQYF.

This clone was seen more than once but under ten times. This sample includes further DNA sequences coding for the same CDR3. The CDR3 protein is CASRTGSGANVLTF. In DNA, the CDR3 is TGTGCCAGCAGGACAGGGTCGGGGGCCAACGTCCTGACTTTC. The chain combines TRBV6-1 with TRBJ2-6, with 7 bases aligning to TRBD1. After removal of 6 bases from V and 4 bases from J, the junction contained 3 bases not matched to a gene. Germline V gene data show CDR1 as MNHNS and CDR2 as SASEGT. The CDR3 extends over 14 amino acids.

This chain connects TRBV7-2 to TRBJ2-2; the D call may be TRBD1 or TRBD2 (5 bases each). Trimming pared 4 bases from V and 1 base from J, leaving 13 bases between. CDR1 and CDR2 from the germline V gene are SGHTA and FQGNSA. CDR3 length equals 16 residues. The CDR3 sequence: CASSSGPGKNTGELFF. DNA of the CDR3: TGTGCCAGCAGCTCGGGACCGGGGAAGAACACCGGGGAGCTGTTTTTT.

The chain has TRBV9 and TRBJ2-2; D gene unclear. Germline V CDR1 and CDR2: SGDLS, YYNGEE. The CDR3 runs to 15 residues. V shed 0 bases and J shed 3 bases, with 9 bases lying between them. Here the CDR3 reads CASSVARMDTGELFF. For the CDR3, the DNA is TGTGCCAGCAGCGTAGCAAGGATGGACACCGGGGAGCTGTTTTTT.

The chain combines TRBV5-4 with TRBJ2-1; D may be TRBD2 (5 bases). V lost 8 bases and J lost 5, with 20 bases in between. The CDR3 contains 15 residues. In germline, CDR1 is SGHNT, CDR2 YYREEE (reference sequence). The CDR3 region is CASSPGSVGNNEQFF. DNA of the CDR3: TGTGCCAGTTCCCCTGGGAGTGTGGGGAACAATGAGCAGTTCTTC.

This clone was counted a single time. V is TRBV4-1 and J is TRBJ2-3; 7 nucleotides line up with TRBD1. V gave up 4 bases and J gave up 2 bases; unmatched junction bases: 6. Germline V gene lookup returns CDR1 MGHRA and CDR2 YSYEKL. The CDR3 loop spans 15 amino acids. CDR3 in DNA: TGCGCCAGCAGCCCCCGACAGGGTTACACAGATACGCAGTATTTT. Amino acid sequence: CASSPRQGYTDTQYF.

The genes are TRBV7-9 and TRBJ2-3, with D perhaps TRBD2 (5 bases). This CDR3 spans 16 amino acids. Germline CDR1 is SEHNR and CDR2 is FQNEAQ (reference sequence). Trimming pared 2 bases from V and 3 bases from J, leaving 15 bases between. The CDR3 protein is CASSLTAGKGTDTQYF. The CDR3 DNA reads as TGTGCCAGCAGCTTAACGGCGGGTAAAGGAACAGATACGCAGTATTTT.

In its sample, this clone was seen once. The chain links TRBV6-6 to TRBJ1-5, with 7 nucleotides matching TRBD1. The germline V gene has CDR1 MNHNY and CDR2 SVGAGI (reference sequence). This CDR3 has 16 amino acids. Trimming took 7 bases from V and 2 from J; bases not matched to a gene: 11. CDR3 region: CASMTGRDAGNQPQHF. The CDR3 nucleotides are TGTGCCAGCATGACAGGGAGAGATGCTGGCAATCAGCCCCAGCATTTT.

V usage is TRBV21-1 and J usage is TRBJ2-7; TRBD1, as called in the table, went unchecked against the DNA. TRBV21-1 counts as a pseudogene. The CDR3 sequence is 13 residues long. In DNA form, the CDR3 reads TGTGCCAGCGGGACAGGGAGCTCCTACGAGCAGTACTTC. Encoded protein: CASGTGSSYEQYF.

CDR3 region: CAWSVRPVNTEAFF. The CDR3 DNA follows: TGTGCCTGGAGTGTACGACCGGTGAACACTGAAGCTTTCTTT. The chain has TRBV30 and TRBJ1-1; D gene unclear. Trimming cost V 0 bases and J 0 bases, with 8 bases left between them. The length of the CDR3 is 14 residues. Germline V gene data show CDR1 as GTSNPN and CDR2 as SVGIG (reference sequence).